The 22 T cell receptor beta chains below all came from one sample that was sequenced in a study of early T cells in non-severe SARS-CoV-2 infection. From the 5' RACE reads, TCRdb called clonotypes with MiXCR, one entry per CDR3 protein. This table has 110,000 or so distinct CDR3 sequences, about 12% appearing once. Sample: whole blood. Receptor source: an adult who was a healthcare worker with PCR-confirmed SARS-CoV-2 infection or an uninfected control (not recorded which).

This clonotype was found many times. This rearrangement joins TRBV2 to TRBJ1-2; TRBD1 matches 7 bases. Germline V gives CDR1 SNHLY, CDR2 FYNNEI. Trimming at V came to 6 bases and at J to 3 bases, leaving 4 bases not matched to a gene. CDR3 length: 13 residues. The CDR3 DNA is TGTGCCAGCAGCTATGACAGGGACTATGGCTACACCTTC. Its translation is CASSYDRDYGYTF.

This clonotype was recorded many times. The chain links TRBV5-1 to TRBJ2-3; D is ambiguous. The CDR3 spans 14 residues. Germline V gene lookup returns CDR1 SGHRS and CDR2 YFSETQ. The V end lost 0 bases, the J end lost 6 bases, and 11 bases lay between the germline ends. The CDR3 protein is CASSLGFRTDTQYF. The CDR3 nucleotides are TGCGCCAGCAGCTTGGGTTTCCGGACGGATACGCAGTATTTT.

This clonotype was detected only a few times. The chain is built from TRBV10-2 and TRBJ2-3, with 8 bases identical to TRBD2. The CDR3 length is 17 residues. The V gene's germline CDR1 is WSHSY and CDR2 SAAADI. With V trimmed by 8 bases and J by 0 bases, 13 bases remained unmatched. CDR3 sequence reads: CASLPNSGKGSTDTQYF. The CDR3 bases are TGCGCCAGCTTACCTAATAGCGGGAAAGGGAGCACAGATACGCAGTATTTT.

This clonotype was picked up many times. The chain has TRBV24-1 and TRBJ2-1, with D possibly TRBD2 on 5 matching bases. This CDR3 is 13 amino acids long. Per the germline V gene, CDR1 is KGHDR and CDR2 is SFDVKD. Trimming removed 6 bases at V and 8 bases at J, with 13 bases between. Here the CDR3 DNA reads TGTGCCACCAGTCTAGCTAAGCACCATGAGCAGTTCTTC. Residues: CATSLAKHHEQFF.

The chain is built from TRBV11-2 and TRBJ2-1, with 15 bases lining up with TRBD2. Losses at the gene ends were 5 bases for V and 2 bases for J; bases not matched to a gene: 4. Germline CDR1 and CDR2: SGHAT and FQNNGV. The CDR3 runs to 17 residues. The CDR3: CASSPWTSGGAYNEQFF. The CDR3 DNA is TGTGCCAGCAGCCCGTGGACTAGCGGGGGGGCCTACAATGAGCAGTTCTTC.

Only a few counts were recorded for this clonotype. V and J are TRBV20-1 and TRBJ2-4; 11 nucleotides line up with TRBD2. The V segment lost 3 bases and the J segment 8 bases; nucleotides outside the gene matches: 9. This CDR3 has 15 residues. The germline gives CDR1 DFQATT, CDR2 SNEGSKA (reference sequence). CDR3 residues: CSASGPLAGGYIQYF. The CDR3 nucleotides are TGCAGTGCTAGTGGACCCCTAGCGGGAGGATACATTCAGTACTTC.

A few counts support this clonotype. The V and J genes are TRBV30 and TRBJ2-5; the D is unclear. CDR1 is GTSNPN, CDR2 SVGIG, per germline (reference sequence). Trimming took off 1 base at V and 1 base at J, with 7 bases between the two ends. The CDR3 has 13 residues. The CDR3 sequence is CAWSGGPQETQYF. CDR3 in DNA: TGTGCCTGGAGTGGTGGACCCCAAGAGACCCAGTACTTC.

This clonotype occurred a few times. The V call is TRBV9, the J call TRBJ2-2; 7 bases fit TRBD2. CDR1 is SGDLS, CDR2 YYNGEE, per germline. The CDR3 contains 15 residues. Losses at the gene ends were 4 bases for V and 5 bases for J; bases not matched to a gene: 8. The CDR3 DNA reads TGTGCCAGCAGCCCCCGGTGGGGGGGAACCGGGGAGCTGTTTTTT. The encoded protein is CASSPRWGGTGELFF.

Ten or more counts support this clonotype. The chain combines TRBV28 with TRBJ1-6; 7 nucleotides line up with TRBD1. V shed 5 bases, J shed 5 bases, and the junction held 6 bases outside the gene matches. This CDR3 contains 15 residues. CDR1 and CDR2 from the germline V gene are MDHEN and SYDVKM. The chain's CDR3 is CASSARDRDNSPLHF. In DNA, the CDR3 is TGTGCCAGCAGTGCCCGGGACAGAGATAATTCACCCCTCCACTTT.

The chain combines TRBV18 with TRBJ2-3, with 10 bases that match TRBD1. Germline V gene lookup returns CDR1 KGHSH and CDR2 LQKENI. With V trimmed by 3 bases and J by 5 bases, 11 bases remained unmatched. This CDR3 is built from 17 residues. DNA for the CDR3: TGTGCCAGCTCACCCGCTCCCGGGACAGGGGATGGAGATACGCAGTATTTT. The encoded protein is CASSPAPGTGDGDTQYF.

This clonotype was recorded many times. The chain joins TRBV12-3 or TRBV12-4 to TRBJ1-2, with TRBD1 as a possible D gene (5 bases). Between the trimmed V and J ends, which lost 5 bases and 5 bases, there was a span of 18 bases. The CDR3 is made up of 15 amino acids. The CDR3 DNA follows: TGTGCCAGCAGTCCACCGAAAGGGGTTGGGTATGGCTACACCTTC. It is translated as CASSPPKGVGYGYTF.

This clonotype was found a few times. The J gene is TRBJ1-1, the V gene TRBV29-1; 8 bases agree with TRBD1. The CDR3 is 16 residues long. Trimming at V came to 1 base and at J to 0 bases, leaving 7 bases not matched to a gene. In germline, CDR1 is SQVTM, CDR2 ANQGSEA. The CDR3 here is CSVEGTGREVNTEAFF. CDR3 nucleotides: TGCAGCGTTGAAGGGACAGGGAGGGAAGTGAACACTGAAGCTTTCTTT. The variable domain in full, completed from reference TRBV29-1 and TRBJ1-1, reads SAVISQKPSRDICQRGTSLTIQCQVDSQVTMMFWYRQQPGQSLTLIATANQGSEATYESGFVIDKFPISRPNLTFSTLTVSNMSPEDSSIYLCSVEGTGREVNTEAFFGQGTRLTVV.

Ten or more counts support this clonotype. V gene TRBV7-9 combines with J gene TRBJ1-3; D remains ambiguous. The CDR3 sequence is 16 residues long. V was cut by 4 bases and J by 0 bases, with 13 bases left in between. Germline V CDR1 and CDR2: SEHNR, FQNEAQ (reference sequence). CDR3 amino acids: CASSSTDIVSGNTIYF. Here the CDR3 DNA reads TGTGCCAGCAGCTCAACTGACATCGTCTCTGGAAACACCATATATTTT. Full variable domain (outside the CDR3, taken from reference TRBV7-9 and TRBJ1-3): DTGVSQNPRHKITKRGQNVTFRCDPISEHNRLYWYRQTLGQGPEFLTYFQNEAQLEKSRLLSDRFSAERPKGSFSTLEIQRTEQGDSAMYLCASSSTDIVSGNTIYFGEGSWLTVV.

This clonotype was counted at least ten times. The chain is built from TRBV12-3 or TRBV12-4 and TRBJ2-1; D unresolved. This CDR3 has 11 residues. V shed 6 bases and J shed 2 bases, with 2 bases lying between them. CDR3 sequence: CASSTYNEQFF. CDR3 nucleotides: TGTGCCAGCAGCACCTACAATGAGCAGTTCTTC.

The chain links TRBV7-8 to TRBJ1-5, with D unclear. V gave up 4 bases and J gave up 1 base, with 17 bases separating them. The CDR3 has 17 amino acids. Per germline, CDR1 SGHVS and CDR2 FQNEAQ. The CDR3 nucleotides read TGTGCCAGCAGCTCATCAGCTAGCGGGTGGAGCAATCAGCCCCAGCATTTT. Amino acid sequence: CASSSSASGWSNQPQHF.

This clonotype was recorded at least ten times. V gene TRBV6-6 combines with J gene TRBJ1-1; 7 nucleotides agree with TRBD1. The length of the CDR3 is 14 residues. V gave up 4 bases and J gave up 5 bases; unmatched junction bases: 7. Germline values: CDR1 MNHNY, CDR2 SVGAGI (reference sequence). CDR3 amino acids: CASSSETGSTEAFF. In DNA, the CDR3 is TGTGCCAGCAGTTCGGAGACAGGGAGTACTGAAGCTTTCTTT.

The sample holds many counts of this clonotype. The gene calls are TRBV6-6 and TRBJ2-5, with TRBD1 matching over 8 bases. CDR3 size: 14 residues. The germline V gene encodes CDR1 MNHNY and CDR2 SVGAGI (reference sequence). V lost 4 bases, J lost 1 base, and 2 bases stayed unmatched. DNA for the CDR3: TGTGCCAGCAGTTGGACAGGGATCCAAGAGACCCAGTACTTC. Translated: CASSWTGIQETQYF.

The chain couples TRBV15 to TRBJ2-3; 13 bases are a match to TRBD2. The CDR3 length is 14 residues. V lost 6 bases to trimming and J lost 9 bases; unmatched junction nucleotides: 6. From germline, CDR1 is LNHNV and CDR2 YYDKDF (reference sequence). The CDR3 DNA follows: TGTGCCACCAGGGGGACTAGCGGGGAGGGCACGCAGTATTTT. This encodes CATRGTSGEGTQYF.

The chain uses TRBV6-6 and TRBJ2-3, with 7 nucleotides matching TRBD2. V gave up 2 bases and J gave up 5 bases; unmatched junction bases: 13. This CDR3 has 17 amino acids. The germline V gene encodes CDR1 MNHNY and CDR2 SVGAGI (reference sequence). The chain's CDR3 is CASSYARSGSGGDTQYF. Here the CDR3 DNA reads TGTGCCAGCAGTTACGCCCGTAGCGGGTCGGGGGGAGATACGCAGTATTTT.

The chain recombines TRBV6-2 or TRBV6-3 with TRBJ2-7; 8 bases are a match to TRBD2. Trimming removed 0 bases from V and 3 bases from J; junction bases left unmatched: 7. The length of the CDR3 is 16 residues. Germline V CDR1 and CDR2: MNHEY, SVGEGT. CDR3 in DNA: TGTGCCAGCAGTTACTCGGGTCGGGAGGGCCGCTACGAGCAGTACTTC. Its protein is CASSYSGREGRYEQYF.

This chain connects TRBV5-1 to TRBJ1-5; a possible D gene is TRBD1 (6 bases). Trimming removed 4 bases at V and 3 bases at J, with 17 bases between. The germline CDR1 and CDR2 sequences are SGHRS and YFSETQ. The CDR3 extends over 16 amino acids. CDR3 protein: CASSLTGGAPNQPQHF. The DNA of the CDR3 is TGCGCCAGCAGCCTGACTGGGGGGGCCCCCAATCAGCCCCAGCATTTT.

There are many counts of this clonotype. This chain uses TRBV5-4 with TRBJ2-5; TRBD1 is a possible D gene (6 bases). Trimming removed 3 bases at V and 3 bases at J, with 9 bases between. The germline gives CDR1 SGHNT, CDR2 YYREEE (reference sequence). The CDR3 is 13 amino acids. The CDR3 DNA reads TGTGCCAGCAGCTCCGCAGGGGAAGAGACCCAGTACTTC. Protein sequence: CASSSAGEETQYF.